This T cell receptor (beta chain) was sequenced for a study of Ad26.COV2.S vaccination and SARS-CoV-2 variants. Profiling relied on immunoSEQ multiplex PCR, and the TCRdb table lists in-frame clones only, not all of them. In the table there are 380,000 or so clones, 83% of which are singletons. This clone has more than one count but fewer than ten. The sample's treatment: around 19 received Ad26.COV2.S at low or high dose, single or two shots; a few received placebo; per-sample allocation not given. Samples came from day 63 after the first vaccine or placebo injection. Germline V gene data show CDR1 as MGHRA and CDR2 as YSYEKL. CDR3 length equals 15 residues. Losses at the gene ends were 1 base for V and 7 bases for J; bases not matched to a gene: 8.

The sequence was collected from a person aged 18 to 59 who received the Ad26.COV2.S COVID-19 vaccine or a placebo. The sequenced sample was peripheral blood, obtained in a trial of Ad26.COV2.S vaccine versus placebo. The rearrangement links TRBV4-1 to TRBJ2-7; 9 nucleotides agree with TRBD1. CDR3 loop: CASSQVIQGAGEQYF. Written as DNA, the CDR3 is TGCGCCAGCAGCCAAGTAATACAGGGGGCGGGGGAGCAGTACTTC.